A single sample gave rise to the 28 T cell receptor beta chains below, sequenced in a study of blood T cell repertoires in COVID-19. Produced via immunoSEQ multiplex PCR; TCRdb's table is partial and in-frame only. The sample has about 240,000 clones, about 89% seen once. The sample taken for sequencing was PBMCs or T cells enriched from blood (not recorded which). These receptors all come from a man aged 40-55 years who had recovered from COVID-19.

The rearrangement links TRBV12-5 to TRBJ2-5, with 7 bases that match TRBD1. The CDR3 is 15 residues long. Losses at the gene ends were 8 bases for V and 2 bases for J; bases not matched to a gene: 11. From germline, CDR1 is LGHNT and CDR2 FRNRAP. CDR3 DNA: TGTGCTAGTCGGGGACAGCGACCCGTTCAAGAGACCCAGTACTTC. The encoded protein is CASRGQRPVQETQYF.

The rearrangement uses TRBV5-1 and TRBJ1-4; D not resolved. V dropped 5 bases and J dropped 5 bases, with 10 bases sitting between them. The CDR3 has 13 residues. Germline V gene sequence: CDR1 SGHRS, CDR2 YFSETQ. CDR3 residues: CASSYGGNEKLFF. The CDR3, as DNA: TGCGCCAGCAGTTACGGAGGGAATGAAAAACTGTTTTTT.

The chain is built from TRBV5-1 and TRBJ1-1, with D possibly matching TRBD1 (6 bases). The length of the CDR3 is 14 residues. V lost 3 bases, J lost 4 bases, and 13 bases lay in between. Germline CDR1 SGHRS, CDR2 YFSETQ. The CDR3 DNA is TGCGCCAGCAGCTCAGCAGGGGTGTCCACTGAAGCTTTCTTT. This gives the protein CASSSAGVSTEAFF.

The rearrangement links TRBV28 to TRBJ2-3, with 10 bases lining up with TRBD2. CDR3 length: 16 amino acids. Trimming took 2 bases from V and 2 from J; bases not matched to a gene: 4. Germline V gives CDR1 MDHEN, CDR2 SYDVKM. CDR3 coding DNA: TGTGCCAGCAGTTTAGTACTAGCGGGATACACAGATACGCAGTATTTT. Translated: CASSLVLAGYTDTQYF.

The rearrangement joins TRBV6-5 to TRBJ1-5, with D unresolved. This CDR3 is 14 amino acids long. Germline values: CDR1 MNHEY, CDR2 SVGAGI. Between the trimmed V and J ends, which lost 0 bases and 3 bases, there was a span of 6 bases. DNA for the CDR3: TGTGCCAGCAGTTACTCGGGCCCCAATCAGCCCCAGCATTTT. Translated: CASSYSGPNQPQHF.

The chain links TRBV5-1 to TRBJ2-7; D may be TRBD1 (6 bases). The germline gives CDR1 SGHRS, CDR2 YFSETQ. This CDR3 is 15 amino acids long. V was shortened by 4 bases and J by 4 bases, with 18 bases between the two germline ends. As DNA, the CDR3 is TGCGCCAGCAGCCTACAAGGGACATCACGTTACGAGCAGTACTTC. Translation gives CASSLQGTSRYEQYF.

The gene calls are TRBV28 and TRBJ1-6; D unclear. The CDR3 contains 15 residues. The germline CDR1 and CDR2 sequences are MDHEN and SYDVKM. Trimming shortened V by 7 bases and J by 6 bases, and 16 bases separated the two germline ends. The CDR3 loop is CASTQRLSPNSPLHF. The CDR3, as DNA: TGTGCCAGCACCCAGCGGTTATCTCCTAATTCACCCCTCCACTTT.

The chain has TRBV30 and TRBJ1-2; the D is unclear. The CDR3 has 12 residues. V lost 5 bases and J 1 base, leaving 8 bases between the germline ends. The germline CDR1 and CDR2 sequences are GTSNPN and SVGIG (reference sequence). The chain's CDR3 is CAWGGNNYGYTF. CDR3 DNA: TGTGCCTGGGGTGGCAATAACTATGGCTACACCTTC.

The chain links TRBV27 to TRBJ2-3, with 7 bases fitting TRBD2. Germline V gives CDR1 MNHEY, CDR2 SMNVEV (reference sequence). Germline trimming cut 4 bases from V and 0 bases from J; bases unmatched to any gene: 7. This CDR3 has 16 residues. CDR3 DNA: TGTGCCAGCAGTTCCCCTTGGGGGGGGAGCACAGATACGCAGTATTTT. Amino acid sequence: CASSSPWGGSTDTQYF.

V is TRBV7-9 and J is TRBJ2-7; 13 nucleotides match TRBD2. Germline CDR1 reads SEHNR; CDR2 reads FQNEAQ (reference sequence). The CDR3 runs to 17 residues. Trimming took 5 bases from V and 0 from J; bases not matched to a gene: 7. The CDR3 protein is CASSLGTSGASSYEQYF. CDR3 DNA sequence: TGTGCCAGCAGCCTCGGGACTAGCGGGGCTAGCTCCTACGAGCAGTACTTC.

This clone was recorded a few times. CDR3 nucleotides: TGTGCCAGCAGCCAAGGACAGGGTCGGACCGGGGAGCTGTTTTTT. Amino acids: CASSQGQGRTGELFF. This rearrangement joins TRBV14 to TRBJ2-2; the match to TRBD1 covers 7 bases. With 1 base clipped from V and 5 bases from J, the junction kept 4 bases outside the gene matches. The CDR3 extends over 15 amino acids. Germline V gene lookup returns CDR1 SGHDN and CDR2 FVKESK.

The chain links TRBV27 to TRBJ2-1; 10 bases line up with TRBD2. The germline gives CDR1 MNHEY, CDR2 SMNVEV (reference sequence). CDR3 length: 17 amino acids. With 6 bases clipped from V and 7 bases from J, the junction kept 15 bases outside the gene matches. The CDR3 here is CASRVAYSGRRENEQFF. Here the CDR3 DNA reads TGTGCCAGCAGGGTGGCATATAGCGGGAGGAGGGAGAATGAGCAGTTCTTC.

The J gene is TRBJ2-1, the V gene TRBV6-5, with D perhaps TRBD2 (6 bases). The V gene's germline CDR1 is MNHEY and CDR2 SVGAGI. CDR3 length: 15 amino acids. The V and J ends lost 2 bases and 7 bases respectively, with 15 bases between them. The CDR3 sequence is CASSYDGGSWNEQFF. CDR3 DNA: TGTGCCAGCAGTTACGACGGGGGTTCTTGGAATGAGCAGTTCTTC.

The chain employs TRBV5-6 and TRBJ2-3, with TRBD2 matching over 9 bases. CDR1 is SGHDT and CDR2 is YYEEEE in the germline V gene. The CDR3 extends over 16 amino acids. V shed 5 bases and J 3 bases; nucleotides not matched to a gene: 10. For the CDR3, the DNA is TGTGCCAGCAGAAAGCCCCCTAGCGGGAATACAGATACGCAGTATTTT. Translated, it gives CASRKPPSGNTDTQYF.

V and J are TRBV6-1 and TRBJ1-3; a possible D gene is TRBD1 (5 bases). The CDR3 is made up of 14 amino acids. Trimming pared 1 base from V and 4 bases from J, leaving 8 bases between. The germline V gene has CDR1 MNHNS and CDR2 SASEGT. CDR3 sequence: CASSEGRGGNTIYF. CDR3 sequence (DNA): TGTGCCAGCAGTGAAGGGCGGGGCGGAAACACCATATATTTT.

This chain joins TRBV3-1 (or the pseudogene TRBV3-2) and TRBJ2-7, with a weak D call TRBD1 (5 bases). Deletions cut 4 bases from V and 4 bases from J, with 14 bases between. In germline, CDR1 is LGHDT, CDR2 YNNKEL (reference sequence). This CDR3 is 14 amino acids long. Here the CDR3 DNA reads TGTGCCAGCAGCCCAGACAGTCCAGATTACGAGCAGTACTTC. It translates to CASSPDSPDYEQYF.

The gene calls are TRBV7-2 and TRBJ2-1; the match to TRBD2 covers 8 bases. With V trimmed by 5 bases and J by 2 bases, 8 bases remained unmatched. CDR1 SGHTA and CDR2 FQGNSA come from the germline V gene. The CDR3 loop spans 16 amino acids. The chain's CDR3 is CASSPWGGGTYNEQFF. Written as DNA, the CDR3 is TGTGCCAGCAGCCCATGGGGCGGGGGGACCTACAATGAGCAGTTCTTC.

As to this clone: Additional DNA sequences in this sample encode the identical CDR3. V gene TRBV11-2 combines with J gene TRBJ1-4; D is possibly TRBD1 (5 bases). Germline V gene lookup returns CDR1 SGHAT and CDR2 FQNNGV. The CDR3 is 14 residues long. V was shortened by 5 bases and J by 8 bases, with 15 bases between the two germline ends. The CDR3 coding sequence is TGTGCCAGCAGCGGGGGGGGTTTAGTCGAAAAACTGTTTTTT. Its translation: CASSGGGLVEKLFF. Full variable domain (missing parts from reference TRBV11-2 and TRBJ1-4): EAGVAQSPRYKIIEKRQSVAFWCNPISGHATLYWYQQILGQGPKLLIQFQNNGVVDDSQLPKDRFSAERLKGVDSTLKIQPAKLEDSAVYLCASSGGGLVEKLFFGSGTQLSVL.

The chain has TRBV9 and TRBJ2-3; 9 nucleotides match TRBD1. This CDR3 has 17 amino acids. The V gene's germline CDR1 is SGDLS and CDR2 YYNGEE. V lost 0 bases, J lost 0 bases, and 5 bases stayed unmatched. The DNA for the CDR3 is TGTGCCAGCAGCGTAGGCGGGACAGGGTATAGCACAGATACGCAGTATTTT. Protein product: CASSVGGTGYSTDTQYF.

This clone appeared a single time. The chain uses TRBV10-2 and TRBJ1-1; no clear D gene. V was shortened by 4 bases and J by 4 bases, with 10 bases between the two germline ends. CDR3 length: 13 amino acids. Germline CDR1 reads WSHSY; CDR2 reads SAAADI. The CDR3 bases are TGCGCCAGCAGTGTCGACACCCCCACTGAAGCTTTCTTT. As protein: CASSVDTPTEAFF.

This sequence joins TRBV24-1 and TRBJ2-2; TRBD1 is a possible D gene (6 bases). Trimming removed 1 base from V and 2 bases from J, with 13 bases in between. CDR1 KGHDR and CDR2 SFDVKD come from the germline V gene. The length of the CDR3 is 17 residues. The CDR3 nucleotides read TGTGCCACCAGTGATTTCGCCACGGGACACAACACCGGGGAGCTGTTTTTT. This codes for CATSDFATGHNTGELFF.

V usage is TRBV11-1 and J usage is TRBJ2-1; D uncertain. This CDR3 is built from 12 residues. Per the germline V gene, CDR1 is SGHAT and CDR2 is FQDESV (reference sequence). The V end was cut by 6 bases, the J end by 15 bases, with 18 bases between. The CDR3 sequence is CASSPSTASAFF. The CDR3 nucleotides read TGTGCCAGCAGTCCCAGCACGGCTAGTGCGTTCTTC.

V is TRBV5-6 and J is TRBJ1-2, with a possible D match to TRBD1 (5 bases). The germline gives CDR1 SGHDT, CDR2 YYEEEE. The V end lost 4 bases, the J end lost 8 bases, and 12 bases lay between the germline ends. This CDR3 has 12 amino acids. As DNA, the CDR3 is TGTGCCAGCAGCCAACGTTACAGGGGCTACACCTTC. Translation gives CASSQRYRGYTF.

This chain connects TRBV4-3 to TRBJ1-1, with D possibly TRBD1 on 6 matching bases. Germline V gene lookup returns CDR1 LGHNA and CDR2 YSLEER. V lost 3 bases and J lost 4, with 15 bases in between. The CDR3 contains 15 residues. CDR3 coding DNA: TGCGCCAGCAGCCAGTATACAGGGCCGGCCACTGAAGCTTTCTTT. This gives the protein CASSQYTGPATEAFF.

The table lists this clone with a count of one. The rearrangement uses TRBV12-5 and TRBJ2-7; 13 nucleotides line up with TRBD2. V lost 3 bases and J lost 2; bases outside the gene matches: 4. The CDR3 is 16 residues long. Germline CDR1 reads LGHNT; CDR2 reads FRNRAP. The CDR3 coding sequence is TGTGCTAGTGGTTTACGGACTAGCGGGAGCCCCTACGAGCAGTACTTC. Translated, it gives CASGLRTSGSPYEQYF. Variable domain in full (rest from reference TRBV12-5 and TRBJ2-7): DARVTQTPRHKVTEMGQEVTMRCQPILGHNTVFWYRQTMMQGLELLAYFRNRAPLDDSGMPKDRFSAEMPDATLATLKIQPSEPRDSAVYFCASGLRTSGSPYEQYFGPGTRLTVT.

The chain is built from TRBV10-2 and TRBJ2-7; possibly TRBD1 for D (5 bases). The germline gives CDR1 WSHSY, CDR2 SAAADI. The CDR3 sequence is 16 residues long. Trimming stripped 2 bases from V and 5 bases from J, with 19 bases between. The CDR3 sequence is CASSEELWGAVHEQYF. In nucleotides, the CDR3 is TGCGCCAGCAGTGAGGAGTTGTGGGGCGCCGTCCACGAGCAGTACTTC.

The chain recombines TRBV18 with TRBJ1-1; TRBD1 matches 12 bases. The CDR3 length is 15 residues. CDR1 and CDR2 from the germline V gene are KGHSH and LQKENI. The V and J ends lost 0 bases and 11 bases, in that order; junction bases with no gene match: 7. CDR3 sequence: CASSPPQGQGASAFF. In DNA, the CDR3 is TGTGCCAGCTCACCACCTCAGGGACAGGGGGCTTCGGCTTTCTTT.

The CDR3 DNA sequence: TGTGCCAGTACCCCCGGCAGACAGAACTATGGCTACACCTTC. Translation: CASTPGRQNYGYTF. This chain uses TRBV19 with TRBJ1-2, with D possibly matching TRBD1 (5 bases). The CDR3 totals 14 residues. V dropped 7 bases and J dropped 2 bases, with 14 bases sitting between them. Germline CDR1 is LNHDA and CDR2 is SQIVND (reference sequence).